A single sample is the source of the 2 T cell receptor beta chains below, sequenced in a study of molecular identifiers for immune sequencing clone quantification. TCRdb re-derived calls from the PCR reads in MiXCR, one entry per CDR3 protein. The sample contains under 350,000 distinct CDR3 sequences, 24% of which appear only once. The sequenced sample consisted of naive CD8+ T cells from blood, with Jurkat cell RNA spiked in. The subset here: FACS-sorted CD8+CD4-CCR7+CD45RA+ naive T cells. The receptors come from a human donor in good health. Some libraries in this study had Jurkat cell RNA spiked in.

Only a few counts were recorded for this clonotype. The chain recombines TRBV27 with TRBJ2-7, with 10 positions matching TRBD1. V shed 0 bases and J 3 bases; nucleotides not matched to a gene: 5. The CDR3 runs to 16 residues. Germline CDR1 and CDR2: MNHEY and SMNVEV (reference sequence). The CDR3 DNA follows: TGTGCCAGCAGTTTATCAGGGGACAGGGGTTTCTACGAGCAGTACTTC. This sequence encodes CASSLSGDRGFYEQYF.

The CDR3, as DNA: TGTGCCAGCAGTGAGATAATCGGGACAGTTAGCACTGAAGCTTTCTTT. Amino acids: CASSEIIGTVSTEAFF. The chain employs TRBV2 and TRBJ1-1; 7 positions match TRBD1. The CDR3 covers 16 residues. V lost 3 bases, J lost 4 bases, and 11 bases stayed unmatched. Germline CDR1 and CDR2: SNHLY and FYNNEI. The full variable domain, in which reference TRBV2 and TRBJ1-1 provide the parts outside the CDR3, is EPEVTQTPSHQVTQMGQEVILRCVPISNHLYFYWYRQILGQKVEFLVSFYNNEISEKSEIFDDQFSVERPDGSNFTLKIRSTKLEDSAMYFCASSEIIGTVSTEAFFGQGTRLTVV.